This T cell receptor (beta chain) was profiled in a study of post-analysis software for immune sequencing data. Study details: Courses of disease covered relapsing-remitting, secondary progressive and progressive-relapsing multiple sclerosis.

The table lists this clonotype with a few counts. Its specificity is not known. Tagging with unique molecular identifiers was a feature of the TCR beta cDNA libraries. It was from roughly 1.1 to 9.2 million T cells that some 500,000 cDNA molecules came. MiXCR was run by TCRdb on the PCR reads, yielding one entry per CDR3 protein. This table holds 430,000 or so distinct CDR3 sequences, 30% to 45% found once. CDR3 length equals 12 residues. Trimming left V 1 base short and J 5 bases short, with 4 bases between. Germline assignment: CDR1 KGHSH and CDR2 LQKENI. General study results and limits: The normalized Chao1 diversity of multiple sclerosis patients was significantly lower than that of controls. Under the F measure, samples that were prepared in one batch clustered strongly together. Comparison of patients with controls showed about 5 TRBV segments more frequent in patients, TRBV5-6, TRBV5-1 and TRBV20-1 among them.

V and J are TRBV18 and TRBJ2-3; D gene unclear. Sample: blood. The receptor was isolated from a girl aged 2-10 years with multiple sclerosis. The CDR3 DNA reads TGTGCCAGCTCACCACTACAAGATACGCAGTATTTT. Its protein is CASSPLQDTQYF.